These T cell receptor beta chains were read from a single sample in a study of technical replicates of blood from several donors. Method: immunoSEQ multiplex PCR; TCRdb's copy keeps in-frame clones and lacks some. The data contain 65,000 to 85,000 clones, about 92% of them singletons. Sequences were obtained from T cells isolated from PBMCs. The receptors stem from a human donor in good health. Each CDR3 is given with its conserved first and last residue. Fields, in order: V gene, J gene, D gene, clone size, CDR3 protein, CDR3 DNA. A D gene is named only where the DNA matches it firmly. Part of the rows lack a size; the others show once, few, many or a class for expanded clones.

TRBV9	TRBJ1-1	TRBD1	.	CASSADVGDRRAFF	TGTGCCAGCAGCGCCGACGTAGGGGACAGGAGAGCTTTCTTT
TRBV20-1	TRBJ1-1	.	.	CSAGRSEAFF	TGCAGTGCTGGTAGATCTGAAGCTTTCTTT
TRBV5-5	TRBJ2-1	TRBD2	.	CASSYGLGKGNEQFF	TGTGCCAGCAGCTATGGACTAGGGAAAGGCAATGAGCAGTTCTTC
TRBV19	TRBJ1-5	.	.	CASDWDTGAPQHF	TGTGCCAGTGACTGGGACACCGGGGCGCCCCAGCATTTT
TRBV7-3	TRBJ1-2	.	.	CASSLNPGDYGYTF	TGTGCCAGCAGCTTAAATCCGGGAGACTATGGCTACACCTTC
TRBV7-2	TRBJ2-7	.	.	CASSHDGYEQYF	TGTGCCAGCAGTCATGACGGGTACGAGCAGTACTTC
TRBV19	TRBJ1-2	TRBD1	.	CASIDSGTGAPLIYGYTF	TGTGCCAGTATCGATTCCGGGACAGGGGCGCCCTTAATCTATGGCTACACCTTC
TRBV7-9	TRBJ1-3	TRBD1	.	CATGQGIGTGNTIYF	TGTGCCACTGGACAGGGAATTGGAACTGGAAACACCATATATTTT
TRBV9	TRBJ1-4	.	.	CASSASGAPNEKLFF	TGTGCCAGCAGCGCCTCAGGGGCCCCTAATGAAAAACTGTTTTTT
TRBV30	TRBJ1-5	.	.	CAWSLDSLNQPQHF	TGTGCCTGGAGTCTTGACAGCTTAAATCAGCCCCAGCATTTT
TRBV5-1	TRBJ1-4	.	.	CASSGEEVEKLFF	TGCGCCAGCAGTGGGGAGGAGGTTGAAAAACTGTTTTTT
TRBV2	TRBJ2-1	.	once	CASSEALNGLRFNNEQFF	TGTGCCAGCAGTGAAGCGCTTAATGGACTCCGATTCAACAATGAGCAGTTCTTC
TRBV4-1	TRBJ2-7	.	.	CASSQAYTNYEQYF	TGCGCCAGCAGCCAAGCTTACACGAACTACGAGCAGTACTTC
TRBV5-1	TRBJ2-5	TRBD2	.	CASRNSGQETQYF	TGCGCCAGCAGAAATAGCGGGCAGGAGACCCAGTACTTC
TRBV29-1	TRBJ2-2	.	few	CSGSGPNTGELFF	TGCAGCGGTAGCGGACCGAACACCGGGGAGCTGTTTTTT
TRBV6-6	TRBJ2-3	.	.	CASSYPSDTQYF	TGTGCCAGCAGTTACCCATCAGATACGCAGTATTTT
TRBV28	TRBJ1-5	.	once	CASTLWMGADQPQHF	TGTGCCAGCACCTTATGGATGGGGGCGGATCAGCCCCAGCATTTT